Described below is a single T cell receptor beta chain sequence and its context. The record originates from a study of blood T cell repertoires in COVID-19. As originally analysed: Reference gene primer amplification in the assay estimated nucleated cell counts. Profiled with immunoSEQ multiplex PCR; TCRdb holds only in-frame clones, not every one. The V and J calls and clone size come from that table; D and trimming were worked out from the DNA. The repertoire holds almost 350,000 clones, with approximately 91% as singletons. Participant ages covered roughly 18 to 89 years across 24 US areas. Grouping used clinical history reported by participants in a survey and questionnaire. In germline, CDR1 is SGHAT, CDR2 FQNNGV. The CDR3 totals 15 residues. The ends lost 4 bases at V and 3 bases at J; junction bases unmatched: 4.

Sequenced input: PBMCs or T cells enriched from blood (not recorded which). The source is a woman in her 30s who had been exposed to COVID-19. The rearrangement uses TRBV11-2 and TRBJ2-2, with 8 bases lining up with TRBD2. The CDR3 loop reads CASSWISGDTGELFF. In DNA form, the CDR3 reads TGTGCCAGCAGCTGGATTAGCGGGGACACCGGGGAGCTGTTTTTT.